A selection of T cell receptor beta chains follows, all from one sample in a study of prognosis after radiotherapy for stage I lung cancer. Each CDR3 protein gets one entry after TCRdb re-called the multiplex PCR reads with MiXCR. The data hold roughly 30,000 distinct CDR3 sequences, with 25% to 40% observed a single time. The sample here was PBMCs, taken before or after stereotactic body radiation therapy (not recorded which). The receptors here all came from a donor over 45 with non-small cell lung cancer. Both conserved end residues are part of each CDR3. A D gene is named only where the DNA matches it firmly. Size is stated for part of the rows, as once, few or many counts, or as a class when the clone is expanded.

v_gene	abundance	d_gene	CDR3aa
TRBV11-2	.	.	CASSLCRYNEQFF
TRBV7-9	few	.	CASSLPSLGNTEAFF
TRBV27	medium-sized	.	CASSRLGDRDNSPLHF
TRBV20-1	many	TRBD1	CSARGRTGGGVETQYF
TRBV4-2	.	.	CASSQDFGSSNEQFF
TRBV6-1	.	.	CASSGWEETQYF
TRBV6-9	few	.	CASSLRAGGTEAFF
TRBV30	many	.	CAWIAAGALNNSPLHF
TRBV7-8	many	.	CASSAPQGGGDQPQHF
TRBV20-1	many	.	CSALEVVTLNDEQYF
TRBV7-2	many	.	CASSSGTPNQPQHF
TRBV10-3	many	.	CAASSTDTQYF
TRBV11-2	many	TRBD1	CASSLVQGAQAFF
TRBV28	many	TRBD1	CASSLGGQGRDEQYF
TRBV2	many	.	CASRSNTGELFF
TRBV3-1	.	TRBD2	CASSQRRLAGGDTQYF
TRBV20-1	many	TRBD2	CSARDGAGGEDEQFF
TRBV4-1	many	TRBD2	CASSQGLAQGDTQYF
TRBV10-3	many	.	CAINEGSYGYTF
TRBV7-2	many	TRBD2	CASSSSGGDGGELFF
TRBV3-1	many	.	CASSQLDRTNYGYTF
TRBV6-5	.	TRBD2	CASSPGGTGANVLTF
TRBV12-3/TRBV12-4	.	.	CASSLPTRGLNTEAFF
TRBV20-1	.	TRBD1	CSARLGQGYKQPQHF
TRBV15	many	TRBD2	CATSRPSGGRTDTQYF
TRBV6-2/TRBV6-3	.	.	CASSYSSLGTGELFF
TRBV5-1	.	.	CASILGQSYNEQFF
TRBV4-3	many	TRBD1	CASSPSTGQGASGYTF
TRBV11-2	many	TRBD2	CASRTTGLAVDTQYF
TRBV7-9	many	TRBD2	CASSRRLAGTTDTQYF
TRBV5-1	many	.	CASSLVGQDTQYF
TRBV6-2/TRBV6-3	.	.	CASSPEGRRNQPQHF
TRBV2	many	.	CASTAQGSTGELFF
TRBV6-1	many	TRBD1	CASSVQGATYGYTF
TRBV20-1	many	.	CSARADEWYGYTF
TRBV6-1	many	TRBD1	CASRTDQGDGNGYTF
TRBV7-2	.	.	CASSLARGRWGSTEAFF
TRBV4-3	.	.	CASSQDGGSRSPLHF
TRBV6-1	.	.	CASSSGPLDYNEQFF
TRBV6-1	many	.	CASRPYPNQPQHF
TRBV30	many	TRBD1	CAWRVFRGQGVTEAFF
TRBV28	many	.	CASSFRPPPRQGNYNEQFF
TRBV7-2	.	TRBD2	CASSLAFAGANTGELFF
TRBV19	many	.	CASSPPGRFGTQGQYF
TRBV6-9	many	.	CASSSHAAGSPETQYF
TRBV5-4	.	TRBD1	CASSLNPTGGGYEQYF